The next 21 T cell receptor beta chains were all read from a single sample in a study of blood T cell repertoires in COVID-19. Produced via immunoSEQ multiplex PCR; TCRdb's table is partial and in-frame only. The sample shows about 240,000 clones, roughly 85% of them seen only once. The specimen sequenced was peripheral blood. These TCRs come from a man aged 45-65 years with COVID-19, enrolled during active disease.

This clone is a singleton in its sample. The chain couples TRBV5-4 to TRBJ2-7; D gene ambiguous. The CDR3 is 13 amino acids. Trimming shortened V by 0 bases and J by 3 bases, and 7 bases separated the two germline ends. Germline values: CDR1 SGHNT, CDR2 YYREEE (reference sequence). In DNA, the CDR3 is TGTGCCAGCAGCTTGGCGCCTAACTACGAGCAGTACTTC. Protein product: CASSLAPNYEQYF.

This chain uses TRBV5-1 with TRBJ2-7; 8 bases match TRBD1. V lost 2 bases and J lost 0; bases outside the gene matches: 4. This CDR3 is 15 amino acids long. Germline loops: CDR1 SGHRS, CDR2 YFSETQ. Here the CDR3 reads CASSFWDRFSYEQYF. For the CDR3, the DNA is TGCGCCAGCAGCTTTTGGGACAGGTTCTCCTACGAGCAGTACTTC.

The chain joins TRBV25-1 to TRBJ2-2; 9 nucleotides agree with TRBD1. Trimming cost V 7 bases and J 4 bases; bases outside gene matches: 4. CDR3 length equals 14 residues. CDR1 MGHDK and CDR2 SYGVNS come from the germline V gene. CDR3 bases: TGTGCCAGCATGGGGACAGGGCCCACCGGGGAGCTGTTTTTT. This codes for CASMGTGPTGELFF.

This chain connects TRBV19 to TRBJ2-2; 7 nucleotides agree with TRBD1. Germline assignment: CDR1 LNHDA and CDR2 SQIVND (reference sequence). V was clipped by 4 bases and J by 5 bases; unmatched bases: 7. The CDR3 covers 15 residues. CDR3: CASSNNRGGTGELFF. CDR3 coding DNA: TGTGCCAGTAGTAACAACAGGGGTGGAACCGGGGAGCTGTTTTTT.

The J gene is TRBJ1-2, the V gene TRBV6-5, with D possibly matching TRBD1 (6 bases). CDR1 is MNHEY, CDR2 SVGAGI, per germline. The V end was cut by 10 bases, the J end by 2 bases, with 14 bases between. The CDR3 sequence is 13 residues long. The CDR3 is CANTPRGNYGYTF. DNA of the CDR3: TGTGCCAACACCCCGAGGGGGAACTATGGCTACACCTTC.

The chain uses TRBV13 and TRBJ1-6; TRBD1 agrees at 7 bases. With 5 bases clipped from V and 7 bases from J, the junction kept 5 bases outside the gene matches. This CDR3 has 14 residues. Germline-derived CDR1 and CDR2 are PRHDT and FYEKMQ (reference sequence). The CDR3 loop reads CASSPQGVNSPLHF. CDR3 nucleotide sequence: TGTGCCAGCAGCCCTCAGGGGGTGAATTCACCCCTCCACTTT.

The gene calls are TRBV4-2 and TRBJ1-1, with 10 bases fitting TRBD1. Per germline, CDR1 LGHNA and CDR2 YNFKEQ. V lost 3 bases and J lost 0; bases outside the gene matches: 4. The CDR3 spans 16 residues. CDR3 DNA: TGTGCCAGCAGCCATGCCGGGACAGGGGTGAACACTGAAGCTTTCTTT. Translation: CASSHAGTGVNTEAFF.

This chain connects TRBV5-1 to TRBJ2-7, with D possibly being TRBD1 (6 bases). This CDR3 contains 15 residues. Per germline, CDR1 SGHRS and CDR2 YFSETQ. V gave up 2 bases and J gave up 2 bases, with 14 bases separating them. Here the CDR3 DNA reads TGCGCCAGCAGCTTCATTGACAGGCCTCCCTACGAGCAGTACTTC. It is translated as CASSFIDRPPYEQYF.

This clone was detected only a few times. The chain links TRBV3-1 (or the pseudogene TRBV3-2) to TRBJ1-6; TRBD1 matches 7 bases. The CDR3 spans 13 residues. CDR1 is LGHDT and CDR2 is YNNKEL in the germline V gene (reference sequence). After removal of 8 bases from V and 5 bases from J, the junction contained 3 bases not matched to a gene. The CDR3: CASRDSNNSPLHF. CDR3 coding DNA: TGTGCCAGCCGGGACAGCAATAATTCACCCCTCCACTTT.

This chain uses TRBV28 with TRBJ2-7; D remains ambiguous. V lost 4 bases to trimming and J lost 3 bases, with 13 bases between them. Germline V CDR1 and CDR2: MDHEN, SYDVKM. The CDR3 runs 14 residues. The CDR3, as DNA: TGTGCCAGCAGTTCCCCCGGTATAGTCTACGAGCAGTACTTC. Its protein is CASSSPGIVYEQYF.

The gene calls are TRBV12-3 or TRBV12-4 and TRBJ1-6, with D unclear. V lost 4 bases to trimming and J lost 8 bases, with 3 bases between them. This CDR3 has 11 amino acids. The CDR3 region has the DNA TGTGCCAGCAGTTCTTATTCACCCCTCCACTTT. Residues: CASSSYSPLHF.

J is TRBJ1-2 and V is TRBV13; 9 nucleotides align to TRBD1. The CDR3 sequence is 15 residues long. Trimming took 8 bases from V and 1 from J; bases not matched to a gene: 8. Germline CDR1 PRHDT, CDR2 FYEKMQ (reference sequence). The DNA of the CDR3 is TGTGCCAGCGCCAACCGGGACAGGGTTAACTATGGCTACACCTTC. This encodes CASANRDRVNYGYTF.

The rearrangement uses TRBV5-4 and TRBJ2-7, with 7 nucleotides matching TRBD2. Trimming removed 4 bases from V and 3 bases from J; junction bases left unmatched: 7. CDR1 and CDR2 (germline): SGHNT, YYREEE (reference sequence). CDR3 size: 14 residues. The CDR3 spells CASSPSAGRYEQYF. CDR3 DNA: TGTGCCAGCAGCCCCTCAGCGGGGCGCTACGAGCAGTACTTC.

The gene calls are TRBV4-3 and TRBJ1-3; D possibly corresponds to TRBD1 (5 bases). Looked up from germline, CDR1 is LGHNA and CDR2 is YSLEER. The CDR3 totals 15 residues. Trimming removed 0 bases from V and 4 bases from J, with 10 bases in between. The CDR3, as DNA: TGCGCCAGCAGCCAAGATTCCACAGGCGGAAACACCATATATTTT. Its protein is CASSQDSTGGNTIYF.

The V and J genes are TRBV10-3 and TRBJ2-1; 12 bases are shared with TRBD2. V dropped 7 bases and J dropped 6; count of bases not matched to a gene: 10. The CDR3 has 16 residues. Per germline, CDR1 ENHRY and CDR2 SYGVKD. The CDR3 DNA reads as TGTGCCATCACTGTTGGGCTAGCGGGGGGGTCCAATGAGCAGTTCTTC. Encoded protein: CAITVGLAGGSNEQFF.

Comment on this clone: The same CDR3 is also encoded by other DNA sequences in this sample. CDR3 coding DNA: TGCGCCAGCAGCCTAGGGACAGTTAATGAAAAACTGTTTTTT. It yields the protein CASSLGTVNEKLFF. This chain joins TRBV5-1 and TRBJ1-4, with 7 bases matching TRBD1. J lost 4 bases, V lost 4 bases, and 4 bases had no gene match. Per germline, CDR1 SGHRS and CDR2 YFSETQ. The CDR3 has 14 residues.

The CDR3 nucleotides are TGTGCCAGCAGCGAGGGCTCGGGGAGTCAGGAAAAACTGTTTTTT. Its translation: CASSEGSGSQEKLFF. The chain couples TRBV7-9 to TRBJ1-4, with unresolved D. Trimming left V 5 bases short and J 8 bases short, with 18 bases between. The length of the CDR3 is 15 residues. Per the germline V gene, CDR1 is SEHNR and CDR2 is FQNEAQ (reference sequence).

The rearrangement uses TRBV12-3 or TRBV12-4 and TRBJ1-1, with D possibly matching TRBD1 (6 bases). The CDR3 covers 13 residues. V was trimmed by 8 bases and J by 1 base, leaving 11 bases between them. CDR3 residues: CASGWGQNTEAFF. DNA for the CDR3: TGTGCCAGCGGTTGGGGACAGAACACTGAAGCTTTCTTT.

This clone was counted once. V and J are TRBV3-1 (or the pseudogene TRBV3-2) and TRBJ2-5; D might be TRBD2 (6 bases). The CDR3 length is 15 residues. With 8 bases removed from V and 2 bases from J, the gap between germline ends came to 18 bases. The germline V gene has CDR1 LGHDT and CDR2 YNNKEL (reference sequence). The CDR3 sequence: CASSSWAGLQETQYF. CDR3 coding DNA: TGTGCCAGCTCGTCGTGGGCGGGGCTTCAAGAGACCCAGTACTTC.

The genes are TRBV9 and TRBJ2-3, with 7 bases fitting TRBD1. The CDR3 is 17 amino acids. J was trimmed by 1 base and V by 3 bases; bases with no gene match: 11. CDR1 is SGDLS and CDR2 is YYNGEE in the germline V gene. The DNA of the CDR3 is TGTGCCAGCAGCGGGTCCCGGTCCCAGGGGGGCACAGATACGCAGTATTTT. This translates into CASSGSRSQGGTDTQYF.

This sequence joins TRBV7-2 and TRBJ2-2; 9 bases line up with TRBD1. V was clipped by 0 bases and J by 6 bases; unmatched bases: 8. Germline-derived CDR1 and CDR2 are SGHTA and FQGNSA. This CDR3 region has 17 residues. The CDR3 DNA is TGTGCCAGCAGCTTAGCGAGGACAGGGGTCGGCCCCGGGGAGCTGTTTTTT. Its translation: CASSLARTGVGPGELFF.